One sample yielded the 22 T cell receptor beta chains listed below, sequenced in a study of PD-1 blockade in classical Hodgkin lymphoma (dated by TCRdb to the early 2020s). Library prep was done by the immunoSEQ multiplex PCR assay. The table was pulled from immuneACCESS by TCRdb, which kept in-frame rearrangements only. Such tables lose some clones; where checked, under half of the loss comes from unresolved V genes, and the rest has no known cause. The sample contains some 22,000 clones, 60% to 85% of them found a single time. About a sixth of the sample comes from the top ten. The label giving this sample's time point can be read as: cycle 2 day 1 (C2D1) of nivolumab. All trial patients had relapsed after autologous stem cell transplantation, with cohorts A, B and C differing in prior brentuximab vedotin exposure. The source was peripheral blood mononuclear cells (PBMCs), collected before the second cycle of nivolumab. The receptors come from a human donor with classical Hodgkin lymphoma.

V gene TRBV6-5 combines with J gene TRBJ2-2; 9 bases are a match to TRBD1. V lost 10 bases, J lost 6 bases, and 12 bases stayed unmatched. The germline V gene has CDR1 MNHEY and CDR2 SVGAGI. The CDR3 runs 15 residues. CDR3 DNA sequence: TGTGCCACCCCTAGGGGGACAGGGCTTGCCGGGGAGCTGTTTTTT. Amino acids: CATPRGTGLAGELFF.

The J gene is TRBJ1-2, the V gene TRBV10-3; 7 nucleotides line up with TRBD1. The CDR3 totals 13 residues. With 6 bases clipped from V and 2 bases from J, the junction kept 3 bases outside the gene matches. CDR1 and CDR2 from the germline V gene are ENHRY and SYGVKD. The CDR3 DNA is TGTGCCATCAGCCGGGACAGCAACTATGGCTACACCTTC. This gives the protein CAISRDSNYGYTF.

This clone was seen only a few times. The gene calls are TRBV28 and TRBJ2-1; 7 bases align to TRBD2. Germline V gene sequence: CDR1 MDHEN, CDR2 SYDVKM. CDR3 size: 14 residues. Unmatched junction bases numbered 2, after V lost 6 bases and J lost 0 bases. In DNA form, the CDR3 reads TGTGCCAGCAGACTAGCGCTCTCCTACAATGAGCAGTTCTTC. Protein product: CASRLALSYNEQFF.

This clone was detected only a few times. The chain combines TRBV5-6 with TRBJ2-5; D is possibly TRBD1 (5 bases). CDR1 and CDR2 from the germline V gene are SGHDT and YYEEEE. The CDR3 spans 17 residues. Trimming pared 0 bases from V and 2 bases from J, leaving 17 bases between. In DNA form, the CDR3 reads TGTGCCAGCAGCTTGGCTGGGGCAGGGCGATTTCAAGAGACCCAGTACTTC. It yields the protein CASSLAGAGRFQETQYF.

This sequence joins TRBV5-1 and TRBJ2-5; 8 bases match TRBD1. This CDR3 has 14 amino acids. The V gene's germline CDR1 is SGHRS and CDR2 YFSETQ. With 4 bases clipped from V and 2 bases from J, the junction kept 4 bases outside the gene matches. The CDR3 DNA follows: TGCGCCAGCAGCCGGGGGACAGGACAAGAGACCCAGTACTTC. It yields the protein CASSRGTGQETQYF. The full variable domain, in which reference TRBV5-1 and TRBJ2-5 provide the parts outside the CDR3, is KAGVTQTPRYLIKTRGQQVTLSCSPISGHRSVSWYQQTPGQGLQFLFEYFSETQRNKGNFPGRFSGRQFSNSRSEMNVSTLELGDSALYLCASSRGTGQETQYFGPGTRLLVL.

The chain couples TRBV6-6 to TRBJ2-3; 7 nucleotides align to TRBD2. The V and J ends lost 6 bases and 1 base, in that order; junction bases with no gene match: 7. The CDR3 has 15 residues. Germline V gene sequence: CDR1 MNHNY, CDR2 SVGAGI (reference sequence). The CDR3 bases are TGTGCCAGCAGCACACTAGCGCCCCGCACAGATACGCAGTATTTT. Protein sequence: CASSTLAPRTDTQYF.

The rearrangement uses TRBV6-1 and TRBJ1-3, with D maybe TRBD1 (6 bases). The CDR3 is 13 residues long. V was trimmed by 7 bases and J by 4 bases, leaving 11 bases between them. CDR1 is MNHNS and CDR2 is SASEGT in the germline V gene. This CDR3 reads CASTTGLGNTIYF. CDR3 nucleotides: TGTGCCAGCACGACAGGATTGGGAAACACCATATATTTT.

The gene calls are TRBV30 and TRBJ2-1; D uncertain. The CDR3 contains 12 residues. Germline V gene lookup returns CDR1 GTSNPN and CDR2 SVGIG (reference sequence). The V end was cut by 2 bases, the J end by 8 bases, with 10 bases between. This CDR3 is CAWSFKSHEQFF. The CDR3 DNA sequence: TGTGCCTGGAGTTTTAAATCCCATGAGCAGTTCTTC. Filled out from reference TRBV30 and TRBJ2-1, the complete variable domain reads SQTIHQWPATLVQPVGSPLSLECTVEGTSNPNLYWYRQAAGRGLQLLFYSVGIGQISSEVPQNLSASRPQDRQFILSSKKLLLSDSGFYLCAWSFKSHEQFFGPGTRLTVL.

The rearrangement uses TRBV19 and TRBJ2-7, with 16 positions matching TRBD2. The junction had 14 bases not matched to a gene; V was cut back by 5 bases and J by 1 base. This CDR3 is 20 amino acids long. CDR1 is LNHDA and CDR2 is SQIVND in the germline V gene (reference sequence). The CDR3 region has the DNA TGTGCCAGTAGTGCTAACCCTCCGGGACTAGCGGGAGGGCGGTCCTACGAGCAGTACTTC. This translates into CASSANPPGLAGGRSYEQYF.

This clone has just a few counts. The chain joins TRBV30 to TRBJ2-1, with 9 bases matching TRBD2. The CDR3 totals 13 residues. The V segment lost 3 bases and the J segment 9 bases; nucleotides outside the gene matches: 6. Germline V gives CDR1 GTSNPN, CDR2 SVGIG (reference sequence). This CDR3 is CAWSYRREGEQFF. The CDR3 nucleotides read TGTGCCTGGAGCTATCGGCGGGAGGGTGAGCAGTTCTTC.

This chain uses TRBV19 with TRBJ2-7; 9 bases are a match to TRBD1. The length of the CDR3 is 18 residues. The germline V gene has CDR1 LNHDA and CDR2 SQIVND (reference sequence). V was clipped by 3 bases and J by 4 bases; unmatched bases: 16. The CDR3 here is CASSIRLPGQGFLYEQYF. CDR3 nucleotides: TGTGCCAGTAGTATCCGGTTACCGGGACAGGGCTTTCTTTACGAGCAGTACTTC.

The chain is built from TRBV5-4 and TRBJ1-3; 7 nucleotides agree with TRBD1. J was trimmed by 0 bases and V by 3 bases; bases with no gene match: 6. Per the germline V gene, CDR1 is SGHNT and CDR2 is YYREEE (reference sequence). This CDR3 is 16 amino acids long. The chain's CDR3 is CASSYGQDRSGNTIYF. CDR3 bases: TGTGCCAGCAGCTATGGACAGGATCGCTCTGGAAACACCATATATTTT. Variable domain in full (rest from reference TRBV5-4 and TRBJ1-3): ETGVTQSPTHLIKTRGQQVTLRCSSQSGHNTVSWYQQALGQGPQFIFQYYREEENGRGNFPPRFSGLQFPNYSSELNVNALELDDSALYLCASSYGQDRSGNTIYFGEGSWLTVV.

The genes are TRBV19 and TRBJ2-3; D unresolved. V was shortened by 2 bases and J by 6 bases, with 9 bases between the two germline ends. The CDR3 length is 13 residues. The germline CDR1 and CDR2 sequences are LNHDA and SQIVND (reference sequence). The CDR3 sequence is CASSINVGDTQYF. CDR3 coding DNA: TGTGCCAGTAGTATAAATGTAGGGGATACGCAGTATTTT.

The chain is built from TRBV9 and TRBJ2-5; TRBD2 agrees at 10 bases. CDR1 is SGDLS and CDR2 is YYNGEE in the germline V gene. V shed 4 bases and J 7 bases; nucleotides not matched to a gene: 4. The CDR3 has 13 amino acids. The CDR3 nucleotides read TGTGCCAGCAGCCCCGGGACTAGCGTGACCCAGTACTTC. It codes for CASSPGTSVTQYF. The full variable domain, completed using reference TRBV9 and TRBJ2-5, is DSGVTQTPKHLITATGQRVTLRCSPRSGDLSVYWYQQSLDQGLQFLIQYYNGEERAKGNILERFSAQQFPDLHSELNLSSLELGDSALYFCASSPGTSVTQYFGPGTRLLVL.

This clone has more than one count but fewer than ten. CDR3 protein: CASSLDPASASYNEQFF. The CDR3 DNA reads as TGCGCCAGCAGCTTAGACCCAGCCTCAGCGAGCTACAATGAGCAGTTCTTC. This sequence joins TRBV4-1 and TRBJ2-1; D is ambiguous. V lost 5 bases to trimming and J lost 3 bases, with 20 bases between them. The CDR3 has 17 amino acids. Germline CDR1 and CDR2: MGHRA and YSYEKL.

The chain recombines TRBV29-1 with TRBJ2-1; D gene ambiguous. The CDR3 covers 17 residues. Germline V lookup: CDR1 SQVTM, CDR2 ANQGSEA. The ends were cut back, 4 bases at V and 0 bases at J, with 19 bases in the middle. This CDR3 is CSVVTLHRPSSYNEQFF. The CDR3 DNA follows: TGCAGCGTTGTTACCCTCCACCGGCCCAGCTCCTACAATGAGCAGTTCTTC.

V usage is TRBV6-5 and J usage is TRBJ1-4, with D possibly being TRBD1 (5 bases). In germline, CDR1 is MNHEY, CDR2 SVGAGI. The CDR3 contains 16 residues. V lost 0 bases to trimming and J lost 8 bases, with 16 bases between them. CDR3 in DNA: TGTGCCAGCAGTTACTCTATGCCAGGGATAGGAGAAAAACTGTTTTTT. Protein: CASSYSMPGIGEKLFF.

This clone was detected a few times. This chain uses TRBV2 with TRBJ1-5; 7 bases fit TRBD1. Germline CDR1 reads SNHLY; CDR2 reads FYNNEI. CDR3 length: 15 residues. V shed 5 bases, J shed 4 bases, and the junction held 8 bases outside the gene matches. This chain's CDR3 is CASSKTGVPNQPQHF. The DNA for the CDR3 is TGTGCCAGCAGTAAAACAGGGGTACCTAATCAGCCCCAGCATTTT.

The genes are TRBV19 and TRBJ2-2, with TRBD2 identical over 9 bases. V lost 3 bases to trimming and J lost 6 bases; unmatched junction nucleotides: 5. The CDR3 sequence is 15 residues long. Per the germline V gene, CDR1 is LNHDA and CDR2 is SQIVND (reference sequence). For the CDR3, the DNA is TGTGCCAGTAGTATTGGTGCGGGAGGGGCCGGGGAGCTGTTTTTT. Protein sequence: CASSIGAGGAGELFF.

The V and J genes are TRBV6-1 and TRBJ2-2; 10 nucleotides align to TRBD1. The CDR3 consists of 15 residues. V lost 6 bases, J lost 5 bases, and 6 bases stayed unmatched. CDR1 is MNHNS and CDR2 is SASEGT in the germline V gene. The CDR3 is CASRSRGQGTGELFF. In nucleotides, the CDR3 is TGTGCCAGCAGGTCAAGGGGACAGGGGACCGGGGAGCTGTTTTTT.

This clone was counted a single time. The V and J genes are TRBV5-1 and TRBJ2-1; TRBD2 aligns across 15 bases. The CDR3 consists of 15 residues. Germline loops: CDR1 SGHRS, CDR2 YFSETQ. Trimming took 4 bases from V and 9 from J; bases not matched to a gene: 5. CDR3 region: CASSRTSGRAFEQFF. The CDR3 DNA reads TGCGCCAGCAGCCGGACTAGCGGGAGGGCCTTTGAGCAGTTCTTC.

The rearrangement uses TRBV18 and TRBJ2-6; TRBD1 matches 9 bases. The CDR3 extends over 20 amino acids. From germline, CDR1 is KGHSH and CDR2 LQKENI. V was clipped by 3 bases and J by 5 bases; unmatched bases: 17. For the CDR3, the DNA is TGTGCCAGCTCACCCCGGAATTCGGGACAGGGTTTGACTAGGGCCAACGTCCTGACTTTC. This encodes CASSPRNSGQGLTRANVLTF.